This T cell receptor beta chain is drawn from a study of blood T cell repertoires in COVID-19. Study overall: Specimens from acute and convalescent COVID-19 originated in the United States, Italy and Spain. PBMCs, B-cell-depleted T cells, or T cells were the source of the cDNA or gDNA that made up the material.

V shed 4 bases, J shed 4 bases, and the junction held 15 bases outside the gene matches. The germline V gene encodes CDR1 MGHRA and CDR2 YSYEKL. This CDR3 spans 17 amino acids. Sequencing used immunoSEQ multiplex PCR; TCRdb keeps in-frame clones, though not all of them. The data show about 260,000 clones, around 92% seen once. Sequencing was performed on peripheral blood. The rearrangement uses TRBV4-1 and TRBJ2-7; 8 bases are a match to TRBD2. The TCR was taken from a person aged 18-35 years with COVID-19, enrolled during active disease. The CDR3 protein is CASSRKEGRIAGYEQYF. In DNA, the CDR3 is TGCGCCAGCAGCCGCAAAGAGGGGCGGATAGCGGGATACGAGCAGTACTTC.